The sequence of this T cell receptor (beta chain) was determined in a study of blood T cell repertoires in COVID-19. In the study overall: Spain, Italy and the United States supplied samples that represented acute and convalescent COVID-19. From T cells, B-cell-depleted T cells, or PBMCs came the material, which was cDNA or gDNA.

Original data processing: Amplification with reference gene primers provided the estimates of nucleated cell counts. Assay: immunoSEQ multiplex PCR; the TCRdb copy retains only in-frame clones and omits some. From that table come the V and J calls and clone size; the DNA was used to work out D and trimming. The sample consists of around 150,000 clones, about four fifths of them appearing once. Germline V gives CDR1 GTSNPN, CDR2 SVGIG (reference sequence). This CDR3 region has 14 residues. Trimming removed 2 bases from V and 1 base from J; junction bases left unmatched: 5. The receptor comes from an elderly woman with acute or convalescent COVID-19. V is TRBV30 and J is TRBJ2-7, with 7 bases fitting TRBD1. Sequencing was carried out using peripheral blood. The CDR3 here is CAWSWGTASYEQYF. CDR3 bases: TGTGCCTGGAGTTGGGGGACAGCTTCCTACGAGCAGTACTTC. Drawing the rest from reference TRBV30 and TRBJ2-7, the complete variable domain is SQTIHQWPATLVQPVGSPLSLECTVEGTSNPNLYWYRQAAGRGLQLLFYSVGIGQISSEVPQNLSASRPQDRQFILSSKKLLLSDSGFYLCAWSWGTASYEQYFGPGTRLTVT.